Below, 13 T cell receptor beta chains from the same sample are listed, as sequenced in a study of blood T cell repertoires in COVID-19. The data were produced by immunoSEQ multiplex PCR, yet TCRdb's version contains in-frame clones alone and is incomplete. The sample yields roughly 200,000 clones, approximately 83% seen once. Sequencing was done on a sample of peripheral blood. The receptors originated from a woman in her twenties or thirties with COVID-19, enrolled during active disease.

V gene TRBV7-2 combines with J gene TRBJ2-5; D remains ambiguous. V was pared by 1 base and J by 0 bases, with 9 bases between. Germline V lookup: CDR1 SGHTA, CDR2 FQGNSA. The length of the CDR3 is 15 residues. CDR3 in DNA: TGTGCCAGCAGCTTAGTGGGCAGCAACCAAGAGACCCAGTACTTC. Residues: CASSLVGSNQETQYF.

The rearrangement links TRBV12-5 to TRBJ2-7, with 10 bases matching TRBD2. V shed 1 base, J shed 4 bases, and the junction held 4 bases outside the gene matches. The length of the CDR3 is 15 residues. Germline CDR1 reads LGHNT; CDR2 reads FRNRAP. CDR3 region: CASGLASSGSYEQYF. For the CDR3, the DNA is TGTGCTAGTGGTTTGGCATCTAGCGGGAGTTACGAGCAGTACTTC.

This clone was detected once. The chain has TRBV9 and TRBJ1-2, with 10 bases lining up with TRBD1. V was clipped by 4 bases and J by 5 bases; unmatched bases: 5. The CDR3 runs to 14 residues. From germline, CDR1 is SGDLS and CDR2 YYNGEE. The CDR3 loop reads CASSLGQGEYGYTF. For the CDR3, the DNA is TGTGCCAGCAGCCTCGGACAGGGGGAATATGGCTACACCTTC.

The V call is TRBV15, the J call TRBJ2-7, with D perhaps matching TRBD2 (5 bases). Trimming left V 4 bases short and J 7 bases short, with 14 bases between. Germline V CDR1 and CDR2: LNHNV, YYDKDF (reference sequence). The CDR3 loop spans 13 amino acids. The CDR3 protein is CATSNWGAGEQYF. The CDR3 bases are TGTGCCACCAGCAACTGGGGAGCTGGGGAGCAGTACTTC.

V usage is TRBV19 and J usage is TRBJ2-7; 8 bases align to TRBD2. With 6 bases clipped from V and 7 bases from J, the junction kept 8 bases outside the gene matches. The CDR3 has 13 amino acids. Germline assignment: CDR1 LNHDA and CDR2 SQIVND (reference sequence). CDR3 sequence: CASSPAGASEQYF. The CDR3 DNA reads as TGTGCCAGTAGCCCAGCGGGGGCCTCAGAGCAGTACTTC.

The sample holds one count of this clone. The V and J genes are TRBV2 and TRBJ1-5; 10 bases match TRBD1. In germline, CDR1 is SNHLY, CDR2 FYNNEI. There are 15 residues in the CDR3. Trimming removed 7 bases from V and 3 bases from J; junction bases left unmatched: 6. This CDR3 is CASTKGQGNNQPQHF. DNA of the CDR3: TGTGCCAGCACTAAGGGACAGGGGAACAATCAGCCCCAGCATTTT.

This chain links TRBV28 with TRBJ1-5, with a possible D match to TRBD1 (5 bases). Germline assignment: CDR1 MDHEN and CDR2 SYDVKM. This CDR3 is built from 13 residues. V was clipped by 10 bases and J by 7 bases, with 17 bases between them. The CDR3 sequence is CATFRGLRQPQHF. Written as DNA, the CDR3 is TGTGCCACCTTTAGGGGACTTCGCCAGCCCCAGCATTTT.

The chain recombines TRBV11-3 with TRBJ2-7, with D possibly being TRBD2 (6 bases). Germline CDR1 reads SGHNT; CDR2 reads YENEEA. Trimming left V 4 bases short and J 5 bases short, with 24 bases between. The CDR3 loop spans 17 amino acids. The CDR3 sequence is CASSYGNIAATSDEQYF. CDR3 in DNA: TGTGCCAGCAGCTATGGGAACATAGCGGCCACAAGCGACGAGCAGTACTTC.

The chain couples TRBV3-1 (or the pseudogene TRBV3-2) to TRBJ1-2; D gene uncertain. Deletions cut 5 bases from V and 0 bases from J, with 10 bases between. Germline lookup yields CDR1 LGHDT and CDR2 YNNKEL (reference sequence). CDR3 length equals 14 residues. CDR3 region: CASSFDITNYGYTF. The DNA for the CDR3 is TGTGCCAGCAGCTTTGACATTACTAACTATGGCTACACCTTC.

The V call is TRBV19, the J call TRBJ1-1; unclear D gene. This CDR3 is built from 12 residues. Trimming removed 6 bases from V and 4 bases from J, with 9 bases in between. Per the germline V gene, CDR1 is LNHDA and CDR2 is SQIVND (reference sequence). The CDR3 DNA is TGTGCCAGTAGGACATCTATCACTGAAGCTTTCTTT. Translation gives CASRTSITEAFF.

The chain carries TRBV2 and TRBJ2-2; D may be TRBD1 (5 bases). V was cut by 6 bases and J by 4 bases, with 12 bases left in between. The CDR3 runs 14 residues. In germline, CDR1 is SNHLY, CDR2 FYNNEI. In nucleotides, the CDR3 is TGTGCCAGCAGCAGGGAACAAGTCACCGGGGAGCTGTTTTTT. Its protein product is CASSREQVTGELFF.

The chain carries TRBV5-5 and TRBJ2-5; D perhaps matches TRBD1 (6 bases). This CDR3 comprises 16 residues. Germline V gives CDR1 SGHKS, CDR2 YYEKEE (reference sequence). V gave up 4 bases and J gave up 2 bases, with 18 bases separating them. The CDR3 spells CASSRVGRQAQETQYF. The CDR3 DNA sequence: TGTGCCAGCAGCCGCGTGGGACGACAGGCTCAAGAGACCCAGTACTTC.

Points on this clone: The same CDR3 can be traced to other DNA sequences in this sample. The chain has TRBV5-4 and TRBJ1-3; 7 bases align to TRBD1. Trimming cost V 3 bases and J 4 bases; bases outside gene matches: 4. There are 14 residues in the CDR3. Germline assignment: CDR1 SGHNT and CDR2 YYREEE (reference sequence). In nucleotides, the CDR3 is TGTGCCAGCAGCTCACCGGACAGGGGAAACACCATATATTTT. This codes for CASSSPDRGNTIYF.